This entry concerns a single TCR beta chain. In the authors' methods: Amplification with reference gene primers provided the estimates of nucleated cell counts. Generated by immunoSEQ multiplex PCR, the TCRdb table keeps only in-frame clones and is missing some. D and trimming come from the DNA, and the V and J calls and clone size come from that table. The sample lists 80,000 or so clones; 90% were seen once. The data derive from a study of blood T cell repertoires in COVID-19. Study-wide context: COVID-19 samples from acute and convalescent phases originated in the United States, Italy and Spain. PBMCs, B-cell-depleted T cells, or T cells were the source of the cDNA or gDNA that made up the material.

Germline V gene lookup returns CDR1 MNHEY and CDR2 SMNVEV (reference sequence). Trimming shortened V by 8 bases and J by 0 bases, and 8 bases separated the two germline ends. CDR3 length: 13 amino acids. Sequencing used peripheral blood. The rearrangement links TRBV27 to TRBJ1-3; the D is unclear. The clonotype was recovered from a woman aged 45 to 65 in a cohort sampled during active COVID-19. CDR3: CASGRGSGNTIYF. CDR3 DNA sequence: TGTGCCAGCGGGCGGGGCTCTGGAAACACCATATATTTT.